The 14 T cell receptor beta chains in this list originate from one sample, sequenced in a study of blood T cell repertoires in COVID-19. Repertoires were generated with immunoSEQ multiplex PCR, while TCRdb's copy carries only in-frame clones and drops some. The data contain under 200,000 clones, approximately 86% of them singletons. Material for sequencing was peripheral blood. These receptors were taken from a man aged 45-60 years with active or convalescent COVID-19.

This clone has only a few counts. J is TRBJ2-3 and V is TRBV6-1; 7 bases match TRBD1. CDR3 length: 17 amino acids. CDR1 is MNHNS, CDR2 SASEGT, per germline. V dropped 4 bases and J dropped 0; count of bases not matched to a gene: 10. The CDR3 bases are TGTGCCAGCAGTGCAGGGGGAAAGTTCACTAGCACAGATACGCAGTATTTT. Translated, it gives CASSAGGKFTSTDTQYF.

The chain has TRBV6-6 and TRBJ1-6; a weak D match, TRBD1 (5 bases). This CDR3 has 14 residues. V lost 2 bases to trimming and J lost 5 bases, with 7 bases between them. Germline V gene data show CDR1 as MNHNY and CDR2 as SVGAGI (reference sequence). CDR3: CASSYVGDNSPLHF. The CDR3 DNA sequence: TGTGCCAGCAGTTACGTAGGGGATAATTCACCCCTCCACTTT.

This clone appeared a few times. Here the CDR3 DNA reads TGTGCCAGCGGCGAGGTTGGGGCAGCAGATACGCAGTATTTT. Amino acid sequence: CASGEVGAADTQYF. The chain links TRBV6-5 to TRBJ2-3; TRBD1 might be the D (5 bases). V was clipped by 8 bases and J by 4 bases, with 16 bases between them. Germline V CDR1 and CDR2: MNHEY, SVGAGI. This CDR3 comprises 14 residues.

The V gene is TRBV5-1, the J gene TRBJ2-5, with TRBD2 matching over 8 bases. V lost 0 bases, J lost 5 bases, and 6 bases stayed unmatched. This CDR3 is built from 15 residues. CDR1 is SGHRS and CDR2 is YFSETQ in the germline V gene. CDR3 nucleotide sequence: TGCGCCAGCAGCTTGGTTAGCGGGGATTCTGAGACCCAGTACTTC. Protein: CASSLVSGDSETQYF.

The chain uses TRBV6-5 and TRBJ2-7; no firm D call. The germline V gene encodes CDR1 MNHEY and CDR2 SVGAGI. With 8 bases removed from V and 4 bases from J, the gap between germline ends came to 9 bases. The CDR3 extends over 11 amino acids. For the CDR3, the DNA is TGTGCCAGCGAGGCGGCTTACGAGCAGTACTTC. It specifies CASEAAYEQYF.

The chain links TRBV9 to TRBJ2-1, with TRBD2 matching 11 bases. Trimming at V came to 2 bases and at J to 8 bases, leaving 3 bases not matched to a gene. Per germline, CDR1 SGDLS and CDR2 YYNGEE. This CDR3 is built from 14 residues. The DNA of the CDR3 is TGTGCCAGCAGCGTGCTACTAGCGGGAGATGAGCAGTTCTTC. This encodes CASSVLLAGDEQFF.

The DNA for the CDR3 is TGTGCCAGCAGCTTAGGCGCGGGAGCGACCTACGAGCAGTACTTC. Its protein product is CASSLGAGATYEQYF. The chain combines TRBV5-5 with TRBJ2-7; TRBD2 agrees at 7 bases. The V and J ends lost 2 bases and 2 bases, in that order; junction bases with no gene match: 7. The CDR3 is made up of 15 amino acids. Germline V lookup: CDR1 SGHKS, CDR2 YYEKEE (reference sequence). Drawing the rest from reference TRBV5-5 and TRBJ2-7, the complete variable domain is DAGVTQSPTHLIKTRGQQVTLRCSPISGHKSVSWYQQVLGQGPQFIFQYYEKEERGRGNFPDRFSARQFPNYSSELNVNALLLGDSALYLCASSLGAGATYEQYFGPGTRLTVT.

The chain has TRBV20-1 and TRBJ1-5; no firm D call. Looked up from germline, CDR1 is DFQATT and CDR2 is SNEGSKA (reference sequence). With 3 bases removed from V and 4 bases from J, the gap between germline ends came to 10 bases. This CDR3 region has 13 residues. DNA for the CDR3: TGCAGTGCTAGTAGTTCGGGAAATCAGCCCCAGCATTTT. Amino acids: CSASSSGNQPQHF.

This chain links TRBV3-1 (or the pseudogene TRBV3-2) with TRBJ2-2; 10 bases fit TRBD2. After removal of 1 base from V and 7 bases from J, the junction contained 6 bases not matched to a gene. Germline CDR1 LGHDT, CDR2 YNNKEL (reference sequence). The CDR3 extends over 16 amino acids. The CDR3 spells CASSQAASGSLGELFF. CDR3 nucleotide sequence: TGTGCCAGCAGCCAAGCGGCTAGCGGGAGCCTCGGGGAGCTGTTTTTT.

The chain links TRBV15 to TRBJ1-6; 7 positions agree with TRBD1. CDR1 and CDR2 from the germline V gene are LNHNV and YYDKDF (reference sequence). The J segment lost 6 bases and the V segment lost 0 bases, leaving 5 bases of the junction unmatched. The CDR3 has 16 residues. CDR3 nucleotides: TGTGCCACCAGCAGAGACCCACAGGGGTCTAATTCACCCCTCCACTTT. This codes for CATSRDPQGSNSPLHF.

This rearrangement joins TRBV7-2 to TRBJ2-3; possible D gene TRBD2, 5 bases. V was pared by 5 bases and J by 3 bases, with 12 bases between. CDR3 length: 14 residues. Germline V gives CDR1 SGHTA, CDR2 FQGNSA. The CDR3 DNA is TGTGCCAGCAGCCTGGAATGGGAGACAGATACGCAGTATTTT. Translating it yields CASSLEWETDTQYF.

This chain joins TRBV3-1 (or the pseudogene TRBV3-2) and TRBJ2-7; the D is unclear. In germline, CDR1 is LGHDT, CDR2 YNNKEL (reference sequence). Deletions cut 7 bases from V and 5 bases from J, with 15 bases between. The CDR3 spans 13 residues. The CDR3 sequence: CASKPLSADEQYF. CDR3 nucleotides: TGTGCCAGCAAACCTCTCAGCGCGGACGAGCAGTACTTC.

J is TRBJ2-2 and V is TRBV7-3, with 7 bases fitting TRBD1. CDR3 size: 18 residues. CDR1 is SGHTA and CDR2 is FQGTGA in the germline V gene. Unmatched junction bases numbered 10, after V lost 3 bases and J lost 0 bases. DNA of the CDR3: TGTGCCAGCAGCTTGGGCCCGGACAGGATCACGAACACCGGGGAGCTGTTTTTT. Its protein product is CASSLGPDRITNTGELFF. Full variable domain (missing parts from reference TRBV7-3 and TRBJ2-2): GAGVSQTPSNKVTEKGKYVELRCDPISGHTALYWYRQSLGQGPEFLIYFQGTGAADDSGLPNDRFFAVRPEGSVSTLKIQRTERGDSAVYLCASSLGPDRITNTGELFFGEGSRLTVL.

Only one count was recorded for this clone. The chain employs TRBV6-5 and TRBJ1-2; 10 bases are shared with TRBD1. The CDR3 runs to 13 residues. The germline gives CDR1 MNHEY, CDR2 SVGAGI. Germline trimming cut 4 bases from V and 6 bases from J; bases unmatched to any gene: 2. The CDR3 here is CASSSTGGNGYTF. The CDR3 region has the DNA TGTGCCAGCAGTTCGACAGGGGGCAATGGCTACACCTTC.